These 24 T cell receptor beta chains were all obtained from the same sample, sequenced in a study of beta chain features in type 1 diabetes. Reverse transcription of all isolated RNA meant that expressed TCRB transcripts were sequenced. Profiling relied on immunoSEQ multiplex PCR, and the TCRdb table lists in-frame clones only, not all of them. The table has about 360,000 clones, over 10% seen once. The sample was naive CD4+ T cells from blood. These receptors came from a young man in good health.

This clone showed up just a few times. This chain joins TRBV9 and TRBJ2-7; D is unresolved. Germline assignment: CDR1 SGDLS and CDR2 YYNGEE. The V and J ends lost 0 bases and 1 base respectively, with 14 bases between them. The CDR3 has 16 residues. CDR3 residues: CASSVDVQKLSYEQYF. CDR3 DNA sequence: TGTGCCAGCAGCGTAGACGTACAGAAGCTGTCCTACGAGCAGTACTTC.

The CDR3 is CAWSGQLPIRQGKSTDTQYF. In DNA, the CDR3 is TGTGCCTGGAGTGGACAATTACCCATACGACAGGGTAAAAGCACAGATACGCAGTATTTT. The V call is TRBV30, the J call TRBJ2-3; 7 nucleotides line up with TRBD1. Germline CDR1 reads GTSNPN; CDR2 reads SVGIG (reference sequence). The CDR3 covers 20 residues. The V segment lost 1 base and the J segment 0 bases; nucleotides outside the gene matches: 19.

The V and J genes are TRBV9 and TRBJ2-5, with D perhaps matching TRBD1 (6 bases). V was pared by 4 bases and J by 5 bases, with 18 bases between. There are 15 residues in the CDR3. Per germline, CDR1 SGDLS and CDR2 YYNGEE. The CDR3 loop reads CASSRQDSGGETQYF. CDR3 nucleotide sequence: TGTGCCAGCAGCCGACAGGACAGCGGTGGGGAGACCCAGTACTTC.

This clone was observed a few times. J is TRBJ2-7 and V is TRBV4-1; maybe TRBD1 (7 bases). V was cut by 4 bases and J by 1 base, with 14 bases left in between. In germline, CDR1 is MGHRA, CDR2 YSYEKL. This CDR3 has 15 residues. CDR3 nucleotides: TGCGCCAGCAGCCGAGGGGCAGGGGGGTCCTACGAGCAGTACTTC. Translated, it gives CASSRGAGGSYEQYF.

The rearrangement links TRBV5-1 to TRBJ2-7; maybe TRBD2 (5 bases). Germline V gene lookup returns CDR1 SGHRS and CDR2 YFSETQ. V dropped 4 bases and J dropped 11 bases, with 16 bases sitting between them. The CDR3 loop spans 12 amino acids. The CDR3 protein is CASSPPPGMEYF. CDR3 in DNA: TGCGCCAGCAGCCCACCCCCGGGGATGGAGTACTTC.

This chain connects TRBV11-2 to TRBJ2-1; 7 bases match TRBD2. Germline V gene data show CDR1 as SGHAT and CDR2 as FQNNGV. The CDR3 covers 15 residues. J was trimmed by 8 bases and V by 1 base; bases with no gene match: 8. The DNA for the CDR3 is TGTGCCAGCAGCTTAGCTGGGAGGGCCTGGGATGAGCAGTTCTTC. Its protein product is CASSLAGRAWDEQFF.

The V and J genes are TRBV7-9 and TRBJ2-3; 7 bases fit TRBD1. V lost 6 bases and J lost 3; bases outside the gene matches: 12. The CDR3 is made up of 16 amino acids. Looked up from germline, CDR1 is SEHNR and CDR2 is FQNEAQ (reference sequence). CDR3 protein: CASRSTGARSTDTQYF. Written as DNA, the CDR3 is TGTGCCAGCAGATCAACAGGGGCAAGATCGACAGATACGCAGTATTTT.

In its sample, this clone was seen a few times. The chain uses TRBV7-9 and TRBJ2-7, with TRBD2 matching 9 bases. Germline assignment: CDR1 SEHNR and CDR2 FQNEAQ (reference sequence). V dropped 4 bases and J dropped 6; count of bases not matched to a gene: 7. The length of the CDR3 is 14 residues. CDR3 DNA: TGTGCCAGCAGCTACGTAGCGGGAGTGGGCGAGCAGTACTTC. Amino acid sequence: CASSYVAGVGEQYF.

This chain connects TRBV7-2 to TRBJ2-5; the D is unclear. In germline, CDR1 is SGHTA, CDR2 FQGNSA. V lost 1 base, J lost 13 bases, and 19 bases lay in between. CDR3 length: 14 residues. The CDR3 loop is CASSLVYPDGPPYF. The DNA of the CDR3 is TGTGCCAGCAGCTTAGTCTATCCTGATGGGCCGCCGTACTTC.

The CDR3 loop is CASSLGTGGHGYTF. The CDR3 DNA reads as TGTGCCAGCAGTTTGGGGACAGGGGGTCATGGCTACACCTTC. V usage is TRBV28 and J usage is TRBJ1-2; the match to TRBD1 covers 11 bases. In germline, CDR1 is MDHEN, CDR2 SYDVKM. V lost 3 bases, J lost 6 bases, and 3 bases stayed unmatched. The CDR3 has 14 residues.

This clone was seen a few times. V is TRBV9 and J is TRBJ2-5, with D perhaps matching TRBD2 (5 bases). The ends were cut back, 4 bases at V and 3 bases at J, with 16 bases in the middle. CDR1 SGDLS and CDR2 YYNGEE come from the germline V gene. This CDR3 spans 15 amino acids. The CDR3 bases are TGTGCCAGCAGCTCGTTCGGGATAGCTGAAGAGACCCAGTACTTC. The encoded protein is CASSSFGIAEETQYF. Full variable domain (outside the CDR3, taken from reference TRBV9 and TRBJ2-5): DSGVTQTPKHLITATGQRVTLRCSPRSGDLSVYWYQQSLDQGLQFLIQYYNGEERAKGNILERFSAQQFPDLHSELNLSSLELGDSALYFCASSSFGIAEETQYFGPGTRLLVL.

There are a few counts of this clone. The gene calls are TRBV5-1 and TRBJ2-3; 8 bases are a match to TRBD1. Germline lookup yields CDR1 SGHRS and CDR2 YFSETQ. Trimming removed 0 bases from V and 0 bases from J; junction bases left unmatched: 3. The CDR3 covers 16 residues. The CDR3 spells CASSLDGQGSTDTQYF. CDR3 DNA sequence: TGCGCCAGCAGCTTGGACGGACAGGGTAGCACAGATACGCAGTATTTT.

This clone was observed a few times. The CDR3 reads CASSPSQGGNTGELFF. CDR3 sequence (DNA): TGTGCCAGCTCACCAAGTCAAGGGGGCAACACCGGGGAGCTGTTTTTT. The rearrangement uses TRBV18 and TRBJ2-2, with 7 bases matching TRBD1. J gave up 2 bases and V 2 bases, and 5 bases lay outside the gene matches. CDR3 length equals 16 residues. Germline assignment: CDR1 KGHSH and CDR2 LQKENI.

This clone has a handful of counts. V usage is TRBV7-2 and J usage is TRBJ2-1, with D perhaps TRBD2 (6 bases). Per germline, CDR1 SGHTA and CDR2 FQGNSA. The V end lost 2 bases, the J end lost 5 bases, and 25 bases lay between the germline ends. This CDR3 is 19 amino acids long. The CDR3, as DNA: TGTGCCAGCAGCTTACGGGATTCGGGGAGACTAGTGACCCACAATGAGCAGTTCTTC. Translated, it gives CASSLRDSGRLVTHNEQFF.

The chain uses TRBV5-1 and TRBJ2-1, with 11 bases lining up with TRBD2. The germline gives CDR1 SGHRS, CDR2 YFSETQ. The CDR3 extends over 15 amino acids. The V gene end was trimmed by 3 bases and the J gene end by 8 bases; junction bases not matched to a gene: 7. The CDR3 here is CASSSSLAGADEQFF. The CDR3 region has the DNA TGCGCCAGCAGCTCATCACTAGCGGGAGCGGATGAGCAGTTCTTC.

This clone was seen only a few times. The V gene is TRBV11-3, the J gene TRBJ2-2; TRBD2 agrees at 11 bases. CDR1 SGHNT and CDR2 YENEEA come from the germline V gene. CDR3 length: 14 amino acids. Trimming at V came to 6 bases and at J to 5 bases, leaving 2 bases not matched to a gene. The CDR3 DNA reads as TGTGCCAGCAGGGGGACTAGCGGAACCGGGGAGCTGTTTTTT. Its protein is CASRGTSGTGELFF. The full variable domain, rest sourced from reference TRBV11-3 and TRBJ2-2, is EAGVVQSPRYKIIEKKQPVAFWCNPISGHNTLYWYLQNLGQGPELLIRYENEEAVDDSQLPKDRFSAERLKGVDSTLKIQPAELGDSAVYLCASRGTSGTGELFFGEGSRLTVL.

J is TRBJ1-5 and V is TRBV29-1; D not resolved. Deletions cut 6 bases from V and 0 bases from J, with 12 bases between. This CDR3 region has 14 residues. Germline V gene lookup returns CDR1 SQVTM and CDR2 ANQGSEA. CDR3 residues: CSVAKENSNQPQHF. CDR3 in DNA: TGCAGCGTAGCGAAGGAGAATAGCAATCAGCCCCAGCATTTT.

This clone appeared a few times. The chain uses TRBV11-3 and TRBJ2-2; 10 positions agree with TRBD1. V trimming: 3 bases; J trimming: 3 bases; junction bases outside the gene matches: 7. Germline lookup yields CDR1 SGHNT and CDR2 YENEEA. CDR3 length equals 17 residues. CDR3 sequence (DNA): TGTGCCAGCAGCTTCGGGACAGGGGTTGGGTACACCGGGGAGCTGTTTTTT. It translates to CASSFGTGVGYTGELFF.

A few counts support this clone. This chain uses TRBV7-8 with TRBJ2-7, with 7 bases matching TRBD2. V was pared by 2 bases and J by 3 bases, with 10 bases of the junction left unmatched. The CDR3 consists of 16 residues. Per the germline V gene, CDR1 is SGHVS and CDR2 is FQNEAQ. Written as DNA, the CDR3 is TGTGCCAGCAGCTTATTTCTTGGGCGGGAGTACTACGAGCAGTACTTC. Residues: CASSLFLGREYYEQYF.

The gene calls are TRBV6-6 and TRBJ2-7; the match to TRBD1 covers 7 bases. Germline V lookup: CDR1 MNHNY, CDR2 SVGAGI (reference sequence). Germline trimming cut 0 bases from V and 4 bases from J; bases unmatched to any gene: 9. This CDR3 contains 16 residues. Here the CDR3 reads CASSYSKDVRGYEQYF. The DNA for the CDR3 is TGTGCCAGCAGTTACTCGAAAGATGTCAGGGGGTACGAGCAGTACTTC.

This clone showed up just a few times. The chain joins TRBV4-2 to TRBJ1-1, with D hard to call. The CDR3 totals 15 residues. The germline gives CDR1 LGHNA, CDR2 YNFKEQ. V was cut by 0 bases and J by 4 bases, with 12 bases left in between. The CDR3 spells CASSQDPSRGTEAFF. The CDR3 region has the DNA TGTGCCAGCAGCCAAGATCCCAGCAGAGGCACTGAAGCTTTCTTT.

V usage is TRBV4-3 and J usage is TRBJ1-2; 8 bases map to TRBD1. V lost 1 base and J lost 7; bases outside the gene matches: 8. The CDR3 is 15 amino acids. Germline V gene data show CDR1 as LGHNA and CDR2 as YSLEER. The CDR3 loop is CASSQVQGAKSGYTF. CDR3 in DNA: TGCGCCAGCAGCCAAGTTCAGGGGGCGAAGAGTGGCTACACCTTC.

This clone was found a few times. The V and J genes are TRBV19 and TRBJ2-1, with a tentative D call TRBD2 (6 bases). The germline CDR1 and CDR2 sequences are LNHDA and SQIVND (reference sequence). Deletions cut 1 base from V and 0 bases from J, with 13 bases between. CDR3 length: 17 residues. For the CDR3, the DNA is TGTGCCAGTAGTATAGCTGGGGACTCGAGCTCCTACAATGAGCAGTTCTTC. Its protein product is CASSIAGDSSSYNEQFF. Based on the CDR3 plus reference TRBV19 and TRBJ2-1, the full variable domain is DGGITQSPKYLFRKEGQNVTLSCEQNLNHDAMYWYRQDPGQGLRLIYYSQIVNDFQKGDIAEGYSVSREKKESFPLTVTSAQKNPTAFYLCASSIAGDSSSYNEQFFGPGTRLTVL.

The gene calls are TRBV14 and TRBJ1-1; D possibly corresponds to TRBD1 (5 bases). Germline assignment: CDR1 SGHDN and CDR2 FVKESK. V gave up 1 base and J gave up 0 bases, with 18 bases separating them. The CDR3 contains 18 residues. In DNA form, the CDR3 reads TGTGCCAGCAGCCAAGTAAGAACAGGCCCTAGGGTGAACACTGAAGCTTTCTTT. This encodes CASSQVRTGPRVNTEAFF.